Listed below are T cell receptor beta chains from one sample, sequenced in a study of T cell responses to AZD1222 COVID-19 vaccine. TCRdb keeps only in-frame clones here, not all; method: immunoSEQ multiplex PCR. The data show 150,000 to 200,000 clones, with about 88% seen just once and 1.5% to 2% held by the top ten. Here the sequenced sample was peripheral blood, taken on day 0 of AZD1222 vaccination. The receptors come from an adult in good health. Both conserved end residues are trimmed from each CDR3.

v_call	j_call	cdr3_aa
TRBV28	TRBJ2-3	AIWISTTDTQY
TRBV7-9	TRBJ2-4	ASRSTGDLAKNIQY
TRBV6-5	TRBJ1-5	ASRPGTSNQPQH
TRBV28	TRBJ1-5	ASRDPGGQPQH
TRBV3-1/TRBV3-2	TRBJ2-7	ASSQGLPAEQY
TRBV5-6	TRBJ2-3	ASSLDSLAGGWTDTQY
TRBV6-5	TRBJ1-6	ASTWRQGGNSPLH
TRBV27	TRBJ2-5	ASSLSLYQETQY
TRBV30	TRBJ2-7	AYAEDSLDEQY
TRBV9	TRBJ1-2	ASSVEQQGFYGYT
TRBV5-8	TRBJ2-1	ASSQVNEQF
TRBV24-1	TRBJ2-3	ATSDPGLTGVSTDTQY
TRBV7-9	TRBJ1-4	ASRTWTGTNEKLF
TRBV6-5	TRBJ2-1	ASRRDRAIYNEQF
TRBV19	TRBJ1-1	ASSIQNTEAF
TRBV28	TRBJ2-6	ASTGANVLT
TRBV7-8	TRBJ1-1	ASSLILNTEAF
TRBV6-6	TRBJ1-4	ASSFLAGGKLF
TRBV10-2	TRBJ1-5	ASSESGPTNQPQH
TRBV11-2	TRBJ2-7	ASSGARSTYEQY
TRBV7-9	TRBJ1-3	ASSLTGSWGNTIY
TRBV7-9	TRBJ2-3	ASSLWREGNTQY
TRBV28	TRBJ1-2	ASSLPGPNGIHYGYT
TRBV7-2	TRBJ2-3	ASSGGGFGADTQY
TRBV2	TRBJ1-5	ASSEFGSNQPQH
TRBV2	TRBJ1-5	ASSDSDYSNQPQH
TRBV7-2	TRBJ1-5	ASSLSNQPQH
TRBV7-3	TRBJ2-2	ASSLSGELF
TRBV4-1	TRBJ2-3	ASRPISTDTQY
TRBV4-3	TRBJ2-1	ASSQDRPAGGNEQF
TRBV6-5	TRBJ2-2	ASTRVTGELF
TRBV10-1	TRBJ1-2	ASSERQGDGYT
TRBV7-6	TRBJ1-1	ASTMSIGTEAF
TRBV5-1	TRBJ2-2	ASTASETGPTGELF
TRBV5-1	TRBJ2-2	ASSKVRPGQGTGELF
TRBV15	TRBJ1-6	ATSSGGRGNSPLH
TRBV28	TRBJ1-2	ASSGDTGVLGYT